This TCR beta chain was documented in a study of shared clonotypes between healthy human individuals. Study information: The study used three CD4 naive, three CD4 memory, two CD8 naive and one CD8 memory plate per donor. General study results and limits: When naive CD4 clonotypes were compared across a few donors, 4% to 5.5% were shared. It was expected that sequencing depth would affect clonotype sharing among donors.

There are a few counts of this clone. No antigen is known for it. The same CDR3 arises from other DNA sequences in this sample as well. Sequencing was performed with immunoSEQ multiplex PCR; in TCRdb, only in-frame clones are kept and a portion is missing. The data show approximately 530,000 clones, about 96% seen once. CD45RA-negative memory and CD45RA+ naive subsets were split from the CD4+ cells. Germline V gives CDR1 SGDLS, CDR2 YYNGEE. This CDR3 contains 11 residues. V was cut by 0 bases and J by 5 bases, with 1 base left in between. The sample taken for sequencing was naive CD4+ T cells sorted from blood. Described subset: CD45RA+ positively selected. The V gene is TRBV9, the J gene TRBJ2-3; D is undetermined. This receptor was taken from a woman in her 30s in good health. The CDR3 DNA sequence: TGTGCCAGCAGCGTAGGAGATACGCAGTATTTT. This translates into CASSVGDTQYF.